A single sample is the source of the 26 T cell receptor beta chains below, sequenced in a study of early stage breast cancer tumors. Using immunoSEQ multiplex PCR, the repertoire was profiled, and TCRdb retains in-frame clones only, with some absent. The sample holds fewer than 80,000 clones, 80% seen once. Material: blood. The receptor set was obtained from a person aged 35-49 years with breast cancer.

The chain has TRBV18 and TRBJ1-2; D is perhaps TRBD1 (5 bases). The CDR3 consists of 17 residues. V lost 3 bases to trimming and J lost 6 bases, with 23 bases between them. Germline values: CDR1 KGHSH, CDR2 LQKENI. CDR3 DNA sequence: TGTGCCAGCTCACCCCGAATGGGGGTGGGAGGGAAGAATGGCTACACCTTC. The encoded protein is CASSPRMGVGGKNGYTF.

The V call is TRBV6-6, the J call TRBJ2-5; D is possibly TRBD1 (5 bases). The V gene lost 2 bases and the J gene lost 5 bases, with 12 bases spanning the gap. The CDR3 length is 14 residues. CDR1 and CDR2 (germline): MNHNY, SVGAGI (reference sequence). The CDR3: CASSYGAVEETQYF. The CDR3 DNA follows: TGTGCCAGCAGTTACGGGGCGGTGGAGGAGACCCAGTACTTC.

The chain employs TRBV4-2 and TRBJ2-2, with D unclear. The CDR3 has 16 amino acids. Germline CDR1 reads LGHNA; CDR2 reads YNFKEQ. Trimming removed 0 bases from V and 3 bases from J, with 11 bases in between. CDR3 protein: CASSQDASEYTGELFF. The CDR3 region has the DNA TGTGCCAGCAGCCAAGATGCGAGTGAGTACACCGGGGAGCTGTTTTTT.

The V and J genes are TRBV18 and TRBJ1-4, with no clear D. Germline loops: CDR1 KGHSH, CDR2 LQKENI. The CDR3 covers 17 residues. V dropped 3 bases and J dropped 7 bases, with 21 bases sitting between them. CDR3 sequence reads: CASSPQPLADSPEKLFF. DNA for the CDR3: TGTGCCAGCTCACCCCAACCCCTGGCAGACTCCCCTGAAAAACTGTTTTTT.

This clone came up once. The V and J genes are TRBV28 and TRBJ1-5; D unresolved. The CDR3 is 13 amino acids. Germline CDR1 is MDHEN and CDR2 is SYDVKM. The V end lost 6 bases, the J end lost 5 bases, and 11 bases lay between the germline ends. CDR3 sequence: CASRETGDQPQHF. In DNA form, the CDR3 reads TGTGCCAGCAGAGAAACGGGTGATCAGCCCCAGCATTTT.

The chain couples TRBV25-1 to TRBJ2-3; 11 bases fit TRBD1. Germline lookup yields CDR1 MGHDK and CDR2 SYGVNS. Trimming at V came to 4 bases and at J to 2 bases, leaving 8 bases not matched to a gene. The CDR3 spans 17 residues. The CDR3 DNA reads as TGTGCCAGCAGTGCCTTAGGGACAGGGGGACCCACAGATACGCAGTATTTT. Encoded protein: CASSALGTGGPTDTQYF.

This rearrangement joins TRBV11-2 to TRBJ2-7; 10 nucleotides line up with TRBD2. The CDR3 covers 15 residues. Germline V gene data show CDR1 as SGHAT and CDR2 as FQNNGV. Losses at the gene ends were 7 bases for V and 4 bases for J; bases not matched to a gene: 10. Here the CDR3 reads CASTFQPSGSYEQYF. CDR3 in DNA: TGTGCCAGCACCTTTCAGCCTAGCGGGAGTTACGAGCAGTACTTC.

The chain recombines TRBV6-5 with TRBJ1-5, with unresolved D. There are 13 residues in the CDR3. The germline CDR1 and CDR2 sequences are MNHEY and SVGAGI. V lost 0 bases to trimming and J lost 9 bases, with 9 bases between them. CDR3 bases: TGTGCCAGCAGTTACTCGATGGAGAGGCCCCAGCATTTT. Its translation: CASSYSMERPQHF.

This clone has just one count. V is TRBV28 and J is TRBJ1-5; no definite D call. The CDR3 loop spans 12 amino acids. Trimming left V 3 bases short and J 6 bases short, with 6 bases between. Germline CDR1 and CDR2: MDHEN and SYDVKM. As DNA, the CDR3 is TGTGCCAGCAGTTTTGTCAGTCAGCCCCAGCATTTT. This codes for CASSFVSQPQHF.

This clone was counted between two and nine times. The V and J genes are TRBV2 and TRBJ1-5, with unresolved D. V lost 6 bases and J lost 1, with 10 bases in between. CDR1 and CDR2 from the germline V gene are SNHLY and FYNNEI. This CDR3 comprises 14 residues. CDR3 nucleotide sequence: TGTGCCAGCAGCGAATATTTGAGCAATCAGCCCCAGCATTTT. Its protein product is CASSEYLSNQPQHF.

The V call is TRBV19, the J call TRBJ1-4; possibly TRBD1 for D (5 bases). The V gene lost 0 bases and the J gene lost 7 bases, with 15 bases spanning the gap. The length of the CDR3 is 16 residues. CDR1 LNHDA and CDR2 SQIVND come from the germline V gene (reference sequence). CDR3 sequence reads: CASSIDSAGGTEKLFF. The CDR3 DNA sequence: TGTGCCAGTAGTATAGATTCTGCCGGGGGGACTGAAAAACTGTTTTTT.

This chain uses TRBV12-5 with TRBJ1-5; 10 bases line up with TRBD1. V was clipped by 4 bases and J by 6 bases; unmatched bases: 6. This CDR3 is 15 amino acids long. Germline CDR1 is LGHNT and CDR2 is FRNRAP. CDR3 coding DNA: TGTGCTAGTGGTTGGACAGGGGGTGACAGTCAGCCCCAGCATTTT. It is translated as CASGWTGGDSQPQHF. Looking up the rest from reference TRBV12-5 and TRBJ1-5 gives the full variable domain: DARVTQTPRHKVTEMGQEVTMRCQPILGHNTVFWYRQTMMQGLELLAYFRNRAPLDDSGMPKDRFSAEMPDATLATLKIQPSEPRDSAVYFCASGWTGGDSQPQHFGDGTRLSIL.

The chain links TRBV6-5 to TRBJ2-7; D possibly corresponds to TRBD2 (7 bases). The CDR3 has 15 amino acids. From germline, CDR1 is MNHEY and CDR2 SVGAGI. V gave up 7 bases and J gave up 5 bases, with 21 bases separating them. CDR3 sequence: CASTPAGADQDEQYF. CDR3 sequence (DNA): TGTGCCAGCACTCCGGCGGGGGCCGATCAGGACGAGCAGTACTTC.

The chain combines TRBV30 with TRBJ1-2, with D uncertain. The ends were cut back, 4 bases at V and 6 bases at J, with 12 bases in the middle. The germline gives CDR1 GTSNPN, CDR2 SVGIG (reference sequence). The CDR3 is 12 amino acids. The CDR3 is CAWTRMSHGYTF. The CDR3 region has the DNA TGTGCCTGGACTCGGATGTCCCATGGCTACACCTTC.

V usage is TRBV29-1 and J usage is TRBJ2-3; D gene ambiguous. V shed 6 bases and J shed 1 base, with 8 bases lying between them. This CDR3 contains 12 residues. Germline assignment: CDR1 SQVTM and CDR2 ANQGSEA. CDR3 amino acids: CSVAGGTDTQYF. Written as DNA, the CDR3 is TGCAGCGTGGCAGGCGGCACAGATACGCAGTATTTT.

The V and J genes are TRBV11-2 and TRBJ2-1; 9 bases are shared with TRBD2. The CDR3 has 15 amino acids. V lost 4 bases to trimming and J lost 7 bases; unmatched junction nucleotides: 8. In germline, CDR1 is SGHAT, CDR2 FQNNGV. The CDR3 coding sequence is TGTGCCAGCAGCTCCGGGACTAGCAGTACAAATGAGCAGTTCTTC. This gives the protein CASSSGTSSTNEQFF.

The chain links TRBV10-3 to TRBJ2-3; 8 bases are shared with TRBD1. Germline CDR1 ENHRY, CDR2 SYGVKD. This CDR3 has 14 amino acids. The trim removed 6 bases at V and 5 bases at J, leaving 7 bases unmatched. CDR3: CAISRTGPEDTQYF. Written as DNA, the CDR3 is TGTGCCATCAGCCGGACAGGGCCGGAAGATACGCAGTATTTT.

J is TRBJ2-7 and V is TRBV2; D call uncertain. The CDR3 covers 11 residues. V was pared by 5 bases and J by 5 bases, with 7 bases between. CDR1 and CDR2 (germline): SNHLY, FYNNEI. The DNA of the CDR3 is TGTGCCAGCAGTAGGGTCGACGAGCAGTACTTC. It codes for CASSRVDEQYF.

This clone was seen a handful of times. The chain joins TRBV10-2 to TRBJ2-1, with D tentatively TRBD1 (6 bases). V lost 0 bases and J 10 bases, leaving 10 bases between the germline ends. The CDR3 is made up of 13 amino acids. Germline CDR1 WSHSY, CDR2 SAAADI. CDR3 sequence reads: CASSESTGYEQFF. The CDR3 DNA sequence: TGCGCCAGCAGTGAGTCGACAGGATACGAGCAGTTCTTC.

The CDR3 loop reads CAWSGQGDEQYF. In DNA form, the CDR3 reads TGTGCCTGGAGTGGGCAGGGTGACGAGCAGTACTTC. The chain combines TRBV30 with TRBJ2-7; D is perhaps TRBD1 (5 bases). The CDR3 is 12 residues long. The V and J ends lost 1 base and 5 bases respectively, with 9 bases between them. CDR1 is GTSNPN, CDR2 SVGIG, per germline (reference sequence). Variable domain in full (rest from reference TRBV30 and TRBJ2-7): SQTIHQWPATLVQPVGSPLSLECTVEGTSNPNLYWYRQAAGRGLQLLFYSVGIGQISSEVPQNLSASRPQDRQFILSSKKLLLSDSGFYLCAWSGQGDEQYFGPGTRLTVT.

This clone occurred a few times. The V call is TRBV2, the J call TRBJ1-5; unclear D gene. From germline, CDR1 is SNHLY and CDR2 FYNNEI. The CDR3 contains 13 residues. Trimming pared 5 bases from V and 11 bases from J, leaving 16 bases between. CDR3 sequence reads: CASSPFGFPTQHF. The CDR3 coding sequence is TGTGCCAGCAGTCCTTTCGGGTTCCCTACCCAGCATTTT. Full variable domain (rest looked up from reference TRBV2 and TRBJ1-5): EPEVTQTPSHQVTQMGQEVILRCVPISNHLYFYWYRQILGQKVEFLVSFYNNEISEKSEIFDDQFSVERPDGSNFTLKIRSTKLEDSAMYFCASSPFGFPTQHFGDGTRLSIL.

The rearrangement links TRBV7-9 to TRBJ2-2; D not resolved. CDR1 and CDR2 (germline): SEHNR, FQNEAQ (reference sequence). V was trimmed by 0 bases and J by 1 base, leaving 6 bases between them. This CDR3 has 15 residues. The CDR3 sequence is CASSLAGWNTGELFF. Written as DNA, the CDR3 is TGTGCCAGCAGCTTAGCGGGATGGAACACCGGGGAGCTGTTTTTT.

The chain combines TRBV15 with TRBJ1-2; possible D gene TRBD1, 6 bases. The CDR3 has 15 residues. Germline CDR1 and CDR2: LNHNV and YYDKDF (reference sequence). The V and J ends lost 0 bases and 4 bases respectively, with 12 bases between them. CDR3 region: CATSRDRGSFYGYTF. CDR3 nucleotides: TGTGCCACCAGCAGAGACAGGGGATCGTTCTATGGCTACACCTTC. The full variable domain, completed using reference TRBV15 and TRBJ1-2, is DAMVIQNPRYQVTQFGKPVTLSCSQTLNHNVMYWYQQKSSQAPKLLFHYYDKDFNNEADTPDNFQSRRPNTSFCFLDIRSPGLGDTAMYLCATSRDRGSFYGYTFGSGTRLTVV.

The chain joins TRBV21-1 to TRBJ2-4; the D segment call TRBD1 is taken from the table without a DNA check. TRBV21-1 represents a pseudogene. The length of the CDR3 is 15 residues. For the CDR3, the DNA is TGTGCCAGCAGCACGTGGACAGGGGCCAAAAACATTCAGTACTTC. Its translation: CASSTWTGAKNIQYF.

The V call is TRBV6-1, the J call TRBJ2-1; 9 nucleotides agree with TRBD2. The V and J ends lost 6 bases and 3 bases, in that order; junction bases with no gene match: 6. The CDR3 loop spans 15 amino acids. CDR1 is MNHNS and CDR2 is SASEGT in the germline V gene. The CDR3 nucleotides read TGTGCCAGCAGGGATGTAGCGGGAGACTACAATGAGCAGTTCTTC. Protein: CASRDVAGDYNEQFF.

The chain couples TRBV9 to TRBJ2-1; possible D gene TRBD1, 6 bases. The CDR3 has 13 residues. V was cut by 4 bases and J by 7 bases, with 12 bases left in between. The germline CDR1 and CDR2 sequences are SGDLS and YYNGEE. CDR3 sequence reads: CASSNQRGNEQFF. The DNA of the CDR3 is TGTGCCAGCAGCAACCAAAGGGGGAATGAGCAGTTCTTC.